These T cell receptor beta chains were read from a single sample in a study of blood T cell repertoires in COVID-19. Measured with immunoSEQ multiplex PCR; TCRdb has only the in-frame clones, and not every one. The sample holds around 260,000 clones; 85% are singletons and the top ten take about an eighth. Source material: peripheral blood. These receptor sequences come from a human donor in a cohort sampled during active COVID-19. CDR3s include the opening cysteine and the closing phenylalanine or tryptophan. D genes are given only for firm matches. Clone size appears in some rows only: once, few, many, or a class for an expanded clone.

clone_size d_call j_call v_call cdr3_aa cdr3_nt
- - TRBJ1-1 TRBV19 CASLSGGTAEAFF TGTGCCAGTCTGTCGGGGGGGACGGCTGAAGCTTTCTTT
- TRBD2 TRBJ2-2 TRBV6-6 CASSYEGTSRGGELFF TGTGCCAGCAGTTACGAGGGGACTAGCCGTGGCGGGGAGCTGTTTTTT
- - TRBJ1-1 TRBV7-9 CASSLGTREAEAFF TGTGCCAGCAGCTTAGGAACCAGGGAGGCTGAAGCTTTCTTT
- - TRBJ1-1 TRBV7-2 CASSFHDRPNTEAFF TGTGCCAGCAGCTTCCACGACAGGCCGAACACTGAAGCTTTCTTT
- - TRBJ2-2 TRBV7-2 CASNRGKAVNTGELFF TGTGCCAGCAACAGAGGGAAAGCAGTTAACACCGGGGAGCTGTTTTTT
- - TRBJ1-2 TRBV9 CASSQQGNGYTF TGTGCCAGCAGCCAGCAGGGTAATGGCTACACCTTC
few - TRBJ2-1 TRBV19 CASSIAGVGNEQFF TGTGCCAGTAGTATAGCGGGGGTAGGCAATGAGCAGTTCTTC
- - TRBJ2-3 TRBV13 CASSFRIAGTDTQYF TGTGCCAGCAGCTTCAGAATAGCGGGCACAGATACGCAGTATTTT
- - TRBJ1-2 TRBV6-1 CASSEGIMRLNYGYTF TGTGCCAGCAGTGAAGGGATCATGAGACTGAACTATGGCTACACCTTC
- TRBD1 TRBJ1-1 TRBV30 CAWSGTGSTEAFF TGTGCCTGGAGTGGGACAGGCTCCACTGAAGCTTTCTTT
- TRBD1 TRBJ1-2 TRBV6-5 CASRADRAGGYTF TGTGCCAGCAGGGCTGACAGGGCTGGAGGCTACACCTTC
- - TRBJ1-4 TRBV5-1 CASSGQSNEKLFF TGCGCCAGCAGCGGGCAGTCTAATGAAAAACTGTTTTTT
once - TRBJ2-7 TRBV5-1 CASSPGLLGIKGEQYF TGCGCCAGCAGCCCGGGACTGCTGGGGATTAAGGGCGAGCAGTACTTC
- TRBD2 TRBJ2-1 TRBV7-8 CASSLRNGRARINNEQFF TGTGCCAGCAGCTTACGAAATGGGAGGGCCAGAATTAACAATGAGCAGTTCTTC
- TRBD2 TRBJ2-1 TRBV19 CASSIISGRYNEQFF TGTGCCAGTAGTATAATTAGCGGGAGGTACAATGAGCAGTTCTTC
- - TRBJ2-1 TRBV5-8 CASSLFGGLYNEQFF TGTGCCAGCAGCCTGTTCGGGGGGCTCTACAATGAGCAGTTCTTC
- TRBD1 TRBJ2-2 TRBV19 CASSISGQGNTGELFF TGTGCCAGTAGTATATCGGGACAGGGGAACACCGGGGAGCTGTTTTTT
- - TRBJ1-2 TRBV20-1 CSATDPGTYTF TGCAGTGCTACCGACCCGGGGACTTACACCTTC
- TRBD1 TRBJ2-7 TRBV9 CASSRQTGPTYEQYF TGTGCCAGCAGCAGACAGACAGGGCCTACCTACGAGCAGTACTTC
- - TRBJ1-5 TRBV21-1 CASSKEVGQSALGPHGNQPQHF TGTGCCAGCAGCAAAGAAGTGGGACAGTCGGCTTTAGGGCCACATGGCAATCAGCCCCAGCATTTT
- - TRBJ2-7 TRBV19 CASSPGGGGPYEQYF TGTGCCAGTAGTCCAGGGGGCGGGGGACCCTACGAGCAGTACTTC
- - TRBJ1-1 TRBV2 CASYQGLTTEAFF TGTGCCAGCTATCAGGGGCTAACGACTGAAGCTTTCTTT
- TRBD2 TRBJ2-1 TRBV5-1 CASSLAGLFYNEQFF TGCGCCAGCAGCTTGGCGGGACTATTTTACAATGAGCAGTTCTTC
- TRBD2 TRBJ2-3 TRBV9 CASSLGPVSGRVWSTDTQYF TGTGCCAGCTCCCTCGGGCCTGTTAGCGGGAGGGTGTGGAGCACAGATACGCAGTATTTT
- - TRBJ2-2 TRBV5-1 CASTSRGNTGELFF TGCGCCAGCACCTCGCGGGGGAACACCGGGGAGCTGTTTTTT
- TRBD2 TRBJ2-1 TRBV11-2 CASRGGTSGSYEQFF TGTGCCAGCAGGGGGGGGACTAGCGGGAGCTATGAGCAGTTCTTC
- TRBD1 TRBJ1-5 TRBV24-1 CATSDATGKQPQHF TGTGCCACCAGTGACGCGACAGGGAAGCAGCCCCAGCATTTT
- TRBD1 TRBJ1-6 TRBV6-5 CASRRKQGQPLHF TGTGCCAGCAGACGTAAACAGGGACAGCCCCTCCACTTT
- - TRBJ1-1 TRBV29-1 CSVERNTEAFF TGCAGCGTTGAGAGGAACACTGAAGCTTTCTTT
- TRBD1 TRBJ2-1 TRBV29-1 CSVRDRGTYNEQFF TGCAGCGTCCGGGACAGGGGTACGTACAATGAGCAGTTCTTC
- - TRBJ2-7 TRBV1 CTSSRAVGTSGPYEQYF TGCACCAGCAGCCGGGCGGTTGGGACTAGCGGGCCCTACGAGCAGTACTTC
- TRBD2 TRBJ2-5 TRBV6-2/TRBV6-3 CASSSSPYRTSRGVETQYF TGTGCCAGCAGTTCCTCCCCTTACAGGACTAGCCGAGGGGTTGAGACCCAGTACTTC
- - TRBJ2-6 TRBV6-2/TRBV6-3 CASSYPFVGQGKGTGANVLTF TGTGCCAGCAGTTATCCTTTCGTAGGCCAGGGCAAAGGAACTGGGGCCAACGTCCTGACTTTC
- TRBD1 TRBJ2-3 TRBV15 CATSRRGQITDTQYF TGTGCCACCAGCAGAAGGGGACAGATCACAGATACGCAGTATTTT
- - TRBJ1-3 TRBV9 CASSVEGVGGTSGNTIYF TGTGCCAGCAGCGTAGAAGGAGTGGGGGGGACCTCTGGAAACACCATATATTTT
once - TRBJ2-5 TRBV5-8 CASSLAGKGNSETQYF TGTGCCAGCAGCTTGGCCGGAAAGGGGAATTCGGAGACCCAGTACTTC
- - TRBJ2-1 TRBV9 CASSVEASNLSQFF TGTGCCAGCAGCGTAGAGGCTAGCAACCTAAGTCAGTTCTTC
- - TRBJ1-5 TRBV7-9 CASSFTGNQPQHF TGTGCCAGCAGTTTCACGGGCAATCAGCCCCAGCATTTT
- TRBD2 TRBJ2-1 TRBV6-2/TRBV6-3 CASSPTSGPYNEQFF TGTGCCAGCAGTCCGACTAGCGGGCCGTACAATGAGCAGTTCTTC
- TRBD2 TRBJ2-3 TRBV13 CASSDRTRTTDTQYF TGTGCCAGCAGCGATCGGACTAGGACGACAGATACGCAGTATTTT
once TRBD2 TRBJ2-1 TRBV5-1 CASSLAGLAIYNEQFF TGCGCCAGCAGCTTGGCGGGACTAGCGATATACAATGAGCAGTTCTTC
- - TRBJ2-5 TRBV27 CASRTYLTDQETQYF TGTGCCAGCAGAACTTACCTGACAGACCAAGAGACCCAGTACTTC
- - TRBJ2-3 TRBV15 CATSREYTISTDTQYF TGTGCCACCAGCAGAGAATACACTATTAGCACAGATACGCAGTATTTT
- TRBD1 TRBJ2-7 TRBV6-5 CASSYGGQGAAYEQYF TGTGCCAGCAGTTACGGGGGACAGGGGGCCGCCTACGAGCAGTACTTC
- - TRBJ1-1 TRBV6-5 CASRGRQAENTEAFF TGTGCCAGCAGGGGCCGACAGGCGGAGAACACTGAAGCTTTCTTT
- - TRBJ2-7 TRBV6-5 CASRADVKYEQYF TGTGCCAGCAGGGCCGATGTGAAATACGAGCAGTACTTC
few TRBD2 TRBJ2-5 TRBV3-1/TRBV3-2 CASSRDSGTRETQYF TGTGCCAGCAGCCGAGATAGCGGGACTCGAGAGACCCAGTACTTC
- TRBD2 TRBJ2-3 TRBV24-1 CATSDPLAGGQYF TGTGCCACCAGTGATCCCCTAGCGGGAGGGCAGTATTTT
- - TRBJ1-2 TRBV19 CASSIAGANYGYTF TGTGCCAGTAGTATAGCTGGGGCCAACTATGGCTACACCTTC
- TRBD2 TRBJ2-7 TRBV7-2 CASSLGVGTSGAEQYF TGTGCCAGCAGCTTGGGGGTGGGGACTAGCGGGGCCGAGCAGTACTTC
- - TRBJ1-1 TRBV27 CASSLSVNTEAFF TGTGCCAGCAGTTTATCCGTGAACACTGAAGCTTTCTTT
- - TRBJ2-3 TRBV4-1 CASSPEERRTDTQYF TGCGCCAGCAGCCCCGAAGAGAGGCGCACAGATACGCAGTATTTT
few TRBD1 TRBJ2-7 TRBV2 CASRRQPGQGTYEQYF TGTGCCAGCAGACGACAACCGGGACAGGGCACCTACGAGCAGTACTTC